The text below deals with one TCR beta chain. This specimen belongs to a study of blood T cell repertoires in COVID-19. Looked up from germline, CDR1 is SGHTA and CDR2 is FQGNSA. The ends were cut back, 6 bases at V and 2 bases at J, with 19 bases in the middle. The length of the CDR3 is 16 residues. The authors' processing: The authors estimated nucleated cell counts from reference gene primer amplification. Profiling relied on immunoSEQ multiplex PCR, and the TCRdb table lists in-frame clones only, not all of them. V and J calls and clone size follow that table, whereas D and trimming were derived from the DNA. The table lists about 160,000 clones, approximately 80% of them singletons.

The J gene is TRBJ2-5, the V gene TRBV7-2; maybe TRBD1 (5 bases). The sequence was obtained from a man aged 55 to 70 with acute or convalescent COVID-19. The sequencing input was peripheral blood. CDR3 nucleotides: TGTGCCAGCAGTCTCCATGGCCAGGGCTTTCAAGAGACCCAGTACTTC. Encoded protein: CASSLHGQGFQETQYF. The variable domain in full, with the rest retrieved from reference TRBV7-2 and TRBJ2-5, is GAGVSQSPSNKVTEKGKDVELRCDPISGHTALYWYRQSLGQGLEFLIYFQGNSAPDKSGLPSDRFSAERTGGSVSTLTIQRTQQEDSAVYLCASSLHGQGFQETQYFGPGTRLLVL.